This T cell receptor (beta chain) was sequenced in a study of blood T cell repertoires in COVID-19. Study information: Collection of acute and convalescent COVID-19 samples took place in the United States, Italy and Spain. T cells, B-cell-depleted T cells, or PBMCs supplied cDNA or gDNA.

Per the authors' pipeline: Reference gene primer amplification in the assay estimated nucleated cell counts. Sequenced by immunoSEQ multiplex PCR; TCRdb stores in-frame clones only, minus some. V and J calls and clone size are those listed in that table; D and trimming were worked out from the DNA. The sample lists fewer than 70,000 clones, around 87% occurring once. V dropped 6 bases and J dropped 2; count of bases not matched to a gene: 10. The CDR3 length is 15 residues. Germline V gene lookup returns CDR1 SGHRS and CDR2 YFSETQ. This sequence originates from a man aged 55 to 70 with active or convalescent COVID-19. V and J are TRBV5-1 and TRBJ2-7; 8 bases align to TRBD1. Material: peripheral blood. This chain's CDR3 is CASTGSAGGPYEQYF. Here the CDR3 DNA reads TGCGCCAGCACGGGATCGGCAGGGGGCCCCTACGAGCAGTACTTC.